These 27 T cell receptor beta chains share one sample of origin, sequenced in a study of blood T cell repertoires in COVID-19. Produced via immunoSEQ multiplex PCR; TCRdb's table is partial and in-frame only. Of about 130,000 clones detected, roughly 80% appear once; the ten largest clones hold around 5.2%. The sequenced sample consisted of peripheral blood. All receptors derive from a man aged 55 to 70 with acute or convalescent COVID-19.

The rearrangement uses TRBV23-1 and TRBJ2-5; weak D call: TRBD1 (6 bases). TRBV23-1 is an ORF, and what it does is uncertain. Trimming removed 0 bases at V and 2 bases at J, with 13 bases between. The CDR3 covers 16 residues. The CDR3 bases are TGCGCCAGCAGTCAATCGACGACAGGAGTACAAGAGACCCAGTACTTC. Amino acid sequence: CASSQSTTGVQETQYF.

The rearrangement uses TRBV14 and TRBJ1-2, with 7 positions matching TRBD1. The CDR3 loop spans 15 amino acids. Germline lookup yields CDR1 SGHDN and CDR2 FVKESK. J was trimmed by 0 bases and V by 1 base; bases with no gene match: 2. CDR3 sequence reads: CASSQVRGPNYGYTF. CDR3 DNA sequence: TGTGCCAGCAGCCAAGTAAGGGGGCCTAACTATGGCTACACCTTC.

The chain recombines TRBV14 with TRBJ1-2; no definite D call. V lost 0 bases and J 4 bases, leaving 9 bases between the germline ends. The CDR3 is 14 residues long. Per the germline V gene, CDR1 is SGHDN and CDR2 is FVKESK. The CDR3 coding sequence is TGTGCCAGCAGCCAAGATCAGGAGGCCTATGGCTACACCTTC. It codes for CASSQDQEAYGYTF.

The chain recombines TRBV7-8 with TRBJ2-3, with 7 bases that match TRBD2. The V and J ends lost 6 bases and 3 bases, in that order; junction bases with no gene match: 6. The CDR3 sequence is 14 residues long. CDR1 and CDR2 (germline): SGHVS, FQNEAQ. In DNA form, the CDR3 reads TGTGCCAGCAGGGTCCGGGAGGTAACAGATACGCAGTATTTT. This sequence encodes CASRVREVTDTQYF. Together with reference TRBV7-8 and TRBJ2-3, the CDR3 gives the full variable domain: GAGVSQSPRYKVAKRGQDVALRCDPISGHVSLFWYQQALGQGPEFLTYFQNEAQLDKSGLPSDRFFAERPEGSVSTLKIQRTQQEDSAVYLCASRVREVTDTQYFGPGTRLTVL.

The chain couples TRBV6-5 to TRBJ2-1, with a tentative D call TRBD1 (6 bases). V shed 7 bases and J shed 5 bases, with 12 bases lying between them. CDR1 is MNHEY, CDR2 SVGAGI, per germline. The CDR3 covers 13 residues. CDR3 coding DNA: TGTGCCAGCACAAACAGGGCGGACAATGAGCAGTTCTTC. Protein sequence: CASTNRADNEQFF.

The chain couples TRBV4-1 to TRBJ1-5, with D possibly TRBD1 on 6 matching bases. The length of the CDR3 is 17 residues. V was shortened by 1 base and J by 7 bases, with 20 bases between the two germline ends. The V gene's germline CDR1 is MGHRA and CDR2 YSYEKL. The CDR3 sequence: CASSQGTGRGVSQPQHF. In nucleotides, the CDR3 is TGCGCCAGCAGCCAAGGGACGGGCAGGGGAGTATCGCAGCCCCAGCATTTT.

This clone came up a few times. The CDR3 DNA reads as TGTGCCAGTAGTACCAGGACAGGGGTCTACTTC. This encodes CASSTRTGVYF. This chain uses TRBV19 with TRBJ2-7; 9 nucleotides align to TRBD1. The CDR3 is 11 residues long. CDR1 LNHDA and CDR2 SQIVND come from the germline V gene (reference sequence). V lost 4 bases to trimming and J lost 13 bases; unmatched junction nucleotides: 5.

V is TRBV19 and J is TRBJ1-1; no firm D call. The germline CDR1 and CDR2 sequences are LNHDA and SQIVND (reference sequence). Between the trimmed V and J ends, which lost 8 bases and 2 bases, there was a span of 15 bases. The CDR3 consists of 14 residues. CDR3 sequence: CASQRHRTNTEAFF. CDR3 bases: TGTGCCAGTCAGCGGCATAGGACCAACACTGAAGCTTTCTTT.

The V call is TRBV19, the J call TRBJ1-6; 9 positions agree with TRBD1. CDR3 size: 16 residues. The ends lost 3 bases at V and 10 bases at J; junction bases unmatched: 10. Germline CDR1 reads LNHDA; CDR2 reads SQIVND (reference sequence). The CDR3 reads CASSIFGGDRESPLHF. CDR3 coding DNA: TGTGCCAGTAGTATCTTCGGCGGGGACAGGGAATCACCCCTCCACTTT. The full variable domain, rest sourced from reference TRBV19 and TRBJ1-6, is DGGITQSPKYLFRKEGQNVTLSCEQNLNHDAMYWYRQDPGQGLRLIYYSQIVNDFQKGDIAEGYSVSREKKESFPLTVTSAQKNPTAFYLCASSIFGGDRESPLHFGNGTRLTVT.

This chain uses TRBV6-5 with TRBJ1-2; TRBD1 agrees at 7 bases. The CDR3 extends over 13 amino acids. V shed 6 bases, J shed 0 bases, and the junction held 1 base outside the gene matches. The germline gives CDR1 MNHEY, CDR2 SVGAGI. DNA of the CDR3: TGTGCCAGCAGACAGGGGCCTAACTATGGCTACACCTTC. It encodes CASRQGPNYGYTF.

The CDR3 sequence is CASGLGLAGGRDTQYF. The CDR3 nucleotides are TGTGCTAGTGGTTTGGGACTAGCGGGAGGGCGAGATACGCAGTATTTT. V gene TRBV12-5 combines with J gene TRBJ2-3, with 14 bases that match TRBD2. Germline trimming cut 1 base from V and 5 bases from J; bases unmatched to any gene: 2. The CDR3 extends over 16 amino acids. Germline V gene lookup returns CDR1 LGHNT and CDR2 FRNRAP.

This chain links TRBV14 with TRBJ1-2, with a weak D call TRBD1 (6 bases). This CDR3 contains 14 residues. V lost 4 bases, J lost 5 bases, and 14 bases lay in between. The germline V gene has CDR1 SGHDN and CDR2 FVKESK. In DNA form, the CDR3 reads TGTGCCAGCAGCCGATCCGGGACAAGATATGGCTACACCTTC. Its protein product is CASSRSGTRYGYTF.

The V call is TRBV27, the J call TRBJ1-1; perhaps TRBD1 as D (5 bases). Germline CDR1 reads MNHEY; CDR2 reads SMNVEV (reference sequence). The V end was cut by 3 bases, the J end by 1 base, with 6 bases between. The CDR3 sequence is 13 residues long. CDR3 sequence (DNA): TGTGCCAGCAGTTTGGGGCGGAACACTGAAGCTTTCTTT. As protein: CASSLGRNTEAFF.

The chain links TRBV27 to TRBJ2-2; D call uncertain. Germline V gene data show CDR1 as MNHEY and CDR2 as SMNVEV (reference sequence). CDR3 size: 11 residues. Between the trimmed V and J ends, which lost 4 bases and 7 bases, there was a span of 4 bases. The CDR3 protein is CASSYYGELFF. DNA of the CDR3: TGTGCCAGCAGTTATTACGGGGAGCTGTTTTTT.

V is TRBV5-1 and J is TRBJ1-4, with 7 bases aligning to TRBD1. The CDR3 has 15 amino acids. The ends lost 4 bases at V and 2 bases at J; junction bases unmatched: 5. Germline V gene data show CDR1 as SGHRS and CDR2 as YFSETQ. The CDR3: CASSALQGTNEKLFF. CDR3 nucleotide sequence: TGCGCCAGCAGCGCACTACAGGGGACTAATGAAAAACTGTTTTTT.

The chain has TRBV5-1 and TRBJ2-1, with 9 bases fitting TRBD2. The CDR3 runs to 15 residues. Germline V gives CDR1 SGHRS, CDR2 YFSETQ. J lost 7 bases, V lost 2 bases, and 7 bases had no gene match. The CDR3 loop reads CASSLGGGAQNEQFF. The CDR3 DNA sequence: TGCGCCAGCAGCTTAGGCGGGGGGGCGCAAAATGAGCAGTTCTTC.

The chain recombines TRBV7-2 with TRBJ1-5; D is unresolved. Germline V gene lookup returns CDR1 SGHTA and CDR2 FQGNSA. V dropped 2 bases and J dropped 5 bases, with 7 bases sitting between them. This CDR3 spans 13 amino acids. This CDR3 is CASSLTHDQPQHF. The DNA of the CDR3 is TGTGCCAGCAGCTTAACTCATGATCAGCCCCAGCATTTT.

The chain employs TRBV3-1 (or the pseudogene TRBV3-2) and TRBJ1-4; 7 nucleotides match TRBD1. Germline trimming cut 5 bases from V and 8 bases from J; bases unmatched to any gene: 29. The CDR3 loop spans 21 amino acids. CDR1 is LGHDT, CDR2 YNNKEL, per germline (reference sequence). CDR3 amino acids: CASSSRTLTGTVKTGREKLFF. The CDR3 DNA follows: TGTGCCAGCAGCTCACGAACACTTACCGGGACAGTTAAAACAGGACGCGAAAAACTGTTTTTT.

This chain uses TRBV7-2 with TRBJ1-2, with 7 positions matching TRBD1. The CDR3 has 15 residues. Per the germline V gene, CDR1 is SGHTA and CDR2 is FQGNSA. V lost 5 bases and J lost 8; bases outside the gene matches: 14. The CDR3 protein is CASSRGLGQKGGYTF. Here the CDR3 DNA reads TGTGCCAGCAGCCGGGGTCTGGGACAGAAGGGAGGCTACACCTTC.

This clone was recorded a few times. The rearrangement uses TRBV29-1 and TRBJ1-1; 10 bases are shared with TRBD1. The CDR3 loop spans 12 amino acids. V dropped 7 bases and J dropped 5; count of bases not matched to a gene: 4. The germline V gene encodes CDR1 SQVTM and CDR2 ANQGSEA. This CDR3 reads CSGWDRGTEAFF. CDR3 sequence (DNA): TGCAGCGGGTGGGACAGGGGTACTGAAGCTTTCTTT.

This chain connects TRBV2 to TRBJ1-1; TRBD1 matches 7 bases. Trimming took 5 bases from V and 3 from J; bases not matched to a gene: 3. CDR1 SNHLY and CDR2 FYNNEI come from the germline V gene. The CDR3 covers 13 residues. The CDR3 DNA sequence: TGTGCCAGCAGTCCTACAGGGGACACTGAAGCTTTCTTT. Protein: CASSPTGDTEAFF.

J is TRBJ1-2 and V is TRBV11-3; D possibly corresponds to TRBD1 (5 bases). Trimming stripped 5 bases from V and 1 base from J, with 8 bases between. Germline assignment: CDR1 SGHNT and CDR2 YENEEA. There are 13 residues in the CDR3. The CDR3 DNA is TGTGCCAGCAGCCCTCAGGGTAACTATGGCTACACCTTC. It translates to CASSPQGNYGYTF.

The rearrangement links TRBV13 to TRBJ2-1, with D perhaps TRBD1 (5 bases). CDR1 and CDR2 from the germline V gene are PRHDT and FYEKMQ (reference sequence). The ends were cut back, 5 bases at V and 0 bases at J, with 17 bases in the middle. This CDR3 has 17 amino acids. CDR3 sequence (DNA): TGTGCCAGCAGCCGAACCGGTGACAGAAGCTCCTACAATGAGCAGTTCTTC. Its protein product is CASSRTGDRSSYNEQFF.

This chain links TRBV20-1 with TRBJ1-2; D possibly corresponds to TRBD1 (6 bases). This CDR3 has 11 amino acids. V was shortened by 5 bases and J by 8 bases, with 12 bases between the two germline ends. From germline, CDR1 is DFQATT and CDR2 SNEGSKA (reference sequence). DNA for the CDR3: TGCAGTGCTCCAGGGGAAAGCGGCTACACCTTC. Translation gives CSAPGESGYTF.

The chain links TRBV27 to TRBJ1-2; 8 bases line up with TRBD1. The J segment lost 1 base and the V segment lost 0 bases, leaving 10 bases of the junction unmatched. The length of the CDR3 is 18 residues. Germline V gene lookup returns CDR1 MNHEY and CDR2 SMNVEV (reference sequence). CDR3 amino acids: CASSLSGRDRTINYGYTF. The DNA for the CDR3 is TGTGCCAGCAGTTTATCTGGAAGGGACAGGACGATTAACTATGGCTACACCTTC.

The chain is built from TRBV10-1 and TRBJ2-3; 13 bases fit TRBD2. Trimming took 6 bases from V and 1 from J; bases not matched to a gene: 1. The CDR3 is 15 residues long. Germline V CDR1 and CDR2: WNHNN, SYGVQD (reference sequence). In DNA form, the CDR3 reads TGCGCCAGCAGCGGACTAGCGGGGGGCACAGATACGCAGTATTTT. Translation gives CASSGLAGGTDTQYF.

This chain links TRBV4-2 with TRBJ1-6; TRBD1 matches at 9 bases. Germline loops: CDR1 LGHNA, CDR2 YNFKEQ. This CDR3 has 14 residues. V lost 4 bases and J lost 8; bases outside the gene matches: 3. CDR3 nucleotides: TGTGCCAGCAGCCCGCGGACAGGGGATTCACCCCTCCACTTT. This sequence encodes CASSPRTGDSPLHF.